A single sample gave rise to the 21 T cell receptor beta chains below, sequenced in a study of cytomegalovirus exposure and HLA in healthy donors. 60 Vbeta and 13 Jbeta primers were used in PCR. The method was immunoSEQ multiplex PCR; TCRdb's version includes in-frame clones alone and lacks a portion of them. The table shows approximately 220,000 clones, with about 79% occurring only once. The sample was PBMCs. The receptor source for this set is a male donor in good health and CMV-seronegative.

This clone appeared a single time. The V and J genes are TRBV6-1 and TRBJ2-7, with 9 nucleotides matching TRBD2. From germline, CDR1 is MNHNS and CDR2 SASEGT. CDR3 size: 14 residues. V was pared by 4 bases and J by 0 bases, with 1 base of the junction left unmatched. CDR3 sequence (DNA): TGTGCCAGCAGTGCTAGCGGGAACTCCTACGAGCAGTACTTC. It codes for CASSASGNSYEQYF.

This clone appeared a single time. This chain uses TRBV7-3 with TRBJ1-2, with D possibly being TRBD1 (5 bases). This CDR3 has 13 amino acids. V was shortened by 5 bases and J by 7 bases, with 14 bases between the two germline ends. In germline, CDR1 is SGHTA, CDR2 FQGTGA. DNA for the CDR3: TGTGCCAGCAGCCCAACCCTTACAGGTGGCTACACCTTC. Protein product: CASSPTLTGGYTF.

The chain combines TRBV11-2 with TRBJ1-2, with 8 bases identical to TRBD1. After removal of 7 bases from V and 5 bases from J, the junction contained 9 bases not matched to a gene. CDR1 is SGHAT, CDR2 FQNNGV, per germline. This CDR3 has 14 amino acids. In nucleotides, the CDR3 is TGTGCCAGCACCCCCGGGCAGGGGGCTTATGGCTACACCTTC. It is translated as CASTPGQGAYGYTF.

The rearrangement uses TRBV30 and TRBJ2-5; tentative D call: TRBD2 (6 bases). The length of the CDR3 is 14 residues. Germline CDR1 GTSNPN, CDR2 SVGIG (reference sequence). The ends were cut back, 2 bases at V and 5 bases at J, with 15 bases in the middle. The CDR3 protein is CAWSPLTGRETQYF. The CDR3 bases are TGTGCCTGGAGTCCCTTGACGGGGAGGGAGACCCAGTACTTC.

The chain joins TRBV7-9 to TRBJ2-5; D is possibly TRBD1 (5 bases). Germline-derived CDR1 and CDR2 are SEHNR and FQNEAQ (reference sequence). The CDR3 contains 15 residues. Trimming left V 3 bases short and J 4 bases short, with 15 bases between. The CDR3 protein is CASSFQEFRGETQYF. In DNA form, the CDR3 reads TGTGCCAGCAGCTTCCAAGAATTTAGGGGAGAGACCCAGTACTTC.

In its sample, this clone was seen a few times. The V and J genes are TRBV4-2 and TRBJ1-1, with D tentatively TRBD1 (6 bases). CDR1 and CDR2 from the germline V gene are LGHNA and YNFKEQ. The CDR3 length is 15 residues. V was trimmed by 1 base and J by 1 base, leaving 10 bases between them. The DNA for the CDR3 is TGTGCCAGCAGCCAAGCAGGGGAAGGGAACACTGAAGCTTTCTTT. This encodes CASSQAGEGNTEAFF.

V and J are TRBV30 and TRBJ1-3; TRBD1 matches at 7 bases. V gave up 3 bases and J gave up 0 bases; unmatched junction bases: 5. Per the germline V gene, CDR1 is GTSNPN and CDR2 is SVGIG (reference sequence). CDR3 length: 15 residues. The CDR3 coding sequence is TGTGCCTGGAGCGTTGGGACAGTCTCTGGAAACACCATATATTTT. Translating it yields CAWSVGTVSGNTIYF.

The chain employs TRBV9 and TRBJ1-2, with 10 bases identical to TRBD1. Germline trimming cut 4 bases from V and 0 bases from J; bases unmatched to any gene: 9. The CDR3 totals 17 residues. Germline CDR1 and CDR2: SGDLS and YYNGEE. CDR3 protein: CASSFGTGAAANYGYTF. CDR3 bases: TGTGCCAGCAGCTTCGGGACAGGGGCCGCGGCTAACTATGGCTACACCTTC.

This chain connects TRBV19 to TRBJ1-4; no clear D gene. Germline values: CDR1 LNHDA, CDR2 SQIVND (reference sequence). There are 14 residues in the CDR3. V was shortened by 6 bases and J by 10 bases, with 18 bases between the two germline ends. The CDR3 coding sequence is TGTGCCAGTAGCCTTGACATAAACGGAGGAAAACTGTTTTTT. Its protein product is CASSLDINGGKLFF.

This clone was detected a few times. This chain connects TRBV2 to TRBJ1-1, with D uncertain. The V gene's germline CDR1 is SNHLY and CDR2 FYNNEI. CDR3 length: 12 residues. Trimming stripped 5 bases from V and 4 bases from J, with 8 bases between. The CDR3 nucleotides read TGTGCCAGCAGTCCCCTCTTCACTGAAGCTTTCTTT. Translated, it gives CASSPLFTEAFF.

The rearrangement uses TRBV7-2 and TRBJ1-2, with 7 bases aligning to TRBD1. V lost 7 bases to trimming and J lost 7 bases; unmatched junction nucleotides: 12. Per germline, CDR1 SGHTA and CDR2 FQGNSA. The CDR3 totals 14 residues. The CDR3 region is CASTPDREVLGYTF. DNA of the CDR3: TGTGCCAGCACCCCAGACAGGGAAGTTCTTGGCTACACCTTC.

The chain is built from TRBV30 and TRBJ1-2, with TRBD1 as a possible D gene (6 bases). The CDR3 consists of 11 residues. Germline CDR1 and CDR2: GTSNPN and SVGIG (reference sequence). V lost 7 bases and J lost 7, with 13 bases in between. DNA of the CDR3: TGTGCCTTACTCAGGGGTTTTGGCTACACCTTC. This encodes CALLRGFGYTF.

The chain joins TRBV6-5 to TRBJ2-1; 9 bases align to TRBD2. The trim removed 0 bases at V and 9 bases at J, leaving 6 bases unmatched. From germline, CDR1 is MNHEY and CDR2 SVGAGI. This CDR3 has 15 amino acids. CDR3 nucleotide sequence: TGTGCCAGCAGTTACTCCGCGGGAGGGCCCTTTGAGCAGTTCTTC. It encodes CASSYSAGGPFEQFF.

The chain recombines TRBV7-3 with TRBJ1-5; the match to TRBD1 covers 10 bases. J gave up 6 bases and V 5 bases, and 25 bases lay outside the gene matches. The V gene's germline CDR1 is SGHTA and CDR2 FQGTGA. This CDR3 comprises 21 residues. The CDR3 loop reads CASSLLPRFGLWDRGSQPQHF. CDR3 in DNA: TGTGCCAGCAGCCTCCTTCCCCGCTTTGGCCTCTGGGACAGGGGAAGTCAGCCCCAGCATTTT.

The chain links TRBV30 to TRBJ1-3; D may be TRBD1 (5 bases). The CDR3 contains 15 residues. V was trimmed by 2 bases and J by 4 bases, leaving 15 bases between them. From germline, CDR1 is GTSNPN and CDR2 SVGIG (reference sequence). The CDR3 DNA is TGTGCCTGGAGTCCCCTTTCAGGGTCGGGAAACACCATATATTTT. Its translation is CAWSPLSGSGNTIYF. The variable domain in full, with the rest retrieved from reference TRBV30 and TRBJ1-3, is SQTIHQWPATLVQPVGSPLSLECTVEGTSNPNLYWYRQAAGRGLQLLFYSVGIGQISSEVPQNLSASRPQDRQFILSSKKLLLSDSGFYLCAWSPLSGSGNTIYFGEGSWLTVV.

The chain combines TRBV5-1 with TRBJ1-2, with 7 positions matching TRBD1. Germline-derived CDR1 and CDR2 are SGHRS and YFSETQ. V lost 0 bases to trimming and J lost 0 bases; unmatched junction nucleotides: 11. This CDR3 is built from 18 residues. This CDR3 reads CASSLARDSGRTNYGYTF. The DNA for the CDR3 is TGCGCCAGCAGCTTGGCCAGGGACAGTGGCAGGACTAACTATGGCTACACCTTC.

Here the CDR3 reads CASSLNSFSGANVLTF. The CDR3 nucleotides read TGTGCCAGCAGTTTGAACAGTTTCTCTGGGGCCAACGTCCTGACTTTC. The chain joins TRBV6-5 to TRBJ2-6; no reliable D call. CDR1 is MNHEY, CDR2 SVGAGI, per germline. CDR3 length equals 16 residues. V was shortened by 4 bases and J by 0 bases, with 10 bases between the two germline ends.

The chain is built from TRBV28 and TRBJ2-7, with D possibly being TRBD1 (6 bases). The V and J ends lost 5 bases and 7 bases respectively, with 9 bases between them. The CDR3 consists of 11 residues. Germline values: CDR1 MDHEN, CDR2 SYDVKM. The chain's CDR3 is CASSLRGEQYF. DNA of the CDR3: TGTGCCAGCAGTCTTAGGGGGGAGCAGTACTTC.

The V call is TRBV7-6, the J call TRBJ1-1, with unresolved D. Trimming stripped 3 bases from V and 2 bases from J, with 7 bases between. The length of the CDR3 is 13 residues. The germline CDR1 and CDR2 sequences are SGHVS and FNYEAQ. The CDR3 region has the DNA TGTGCCAGCAGCTTGGCTTTCAACACTGAAGCTTTCTTT. Translation: CASSLAFNTEAFF. Full variable domain (missing parts from reference TRBV7-6 and TRBJ1-1): GAGVSQSPRYKVTKRGQDVALRCDPISGHVSLYWYRQALGQGPEFLTYFNYEAQQDKSGLPNDRFSAERPEGSISTLTIQRTEQRDSAMYRCASSLAFNTEAFFGQGTRLTVV.

For the CDR3, the DNA is TGCGCCAGCAGCCCTGGAGGCGCTCTAGCCAAAAACATTCAGTACTTC. Its translation: CASSPGGALAKNIQYF. V and J are TRBV4-1 and TRBJ2-4; tentatively, D is TRBD2 (5 bases). Germline V gene data show CDR1 as MGHRA and CDR2 as YSYEKL. The CDR3 runs 16 residues. The V gene lost 4 bases and the J gene lost 0 bases, with 13 bases spanning the gap.

This sequence joins TRBV28 and TRBJ1-5, with D unresolved. This CDR3 has 15 residues. Trimming cost V 10 bases and J 7 bases, with 23 bases left between them. Germline CDR1 reads MDHEN; CDR2 reads SYDVKM. In nucleotides, the CDR3 is TGTGCCATCACATCTGGAGCGGGTTTAGACCAGCCCCAGCATTTT. This gives the protein CAITSGAGLDQPQHF.